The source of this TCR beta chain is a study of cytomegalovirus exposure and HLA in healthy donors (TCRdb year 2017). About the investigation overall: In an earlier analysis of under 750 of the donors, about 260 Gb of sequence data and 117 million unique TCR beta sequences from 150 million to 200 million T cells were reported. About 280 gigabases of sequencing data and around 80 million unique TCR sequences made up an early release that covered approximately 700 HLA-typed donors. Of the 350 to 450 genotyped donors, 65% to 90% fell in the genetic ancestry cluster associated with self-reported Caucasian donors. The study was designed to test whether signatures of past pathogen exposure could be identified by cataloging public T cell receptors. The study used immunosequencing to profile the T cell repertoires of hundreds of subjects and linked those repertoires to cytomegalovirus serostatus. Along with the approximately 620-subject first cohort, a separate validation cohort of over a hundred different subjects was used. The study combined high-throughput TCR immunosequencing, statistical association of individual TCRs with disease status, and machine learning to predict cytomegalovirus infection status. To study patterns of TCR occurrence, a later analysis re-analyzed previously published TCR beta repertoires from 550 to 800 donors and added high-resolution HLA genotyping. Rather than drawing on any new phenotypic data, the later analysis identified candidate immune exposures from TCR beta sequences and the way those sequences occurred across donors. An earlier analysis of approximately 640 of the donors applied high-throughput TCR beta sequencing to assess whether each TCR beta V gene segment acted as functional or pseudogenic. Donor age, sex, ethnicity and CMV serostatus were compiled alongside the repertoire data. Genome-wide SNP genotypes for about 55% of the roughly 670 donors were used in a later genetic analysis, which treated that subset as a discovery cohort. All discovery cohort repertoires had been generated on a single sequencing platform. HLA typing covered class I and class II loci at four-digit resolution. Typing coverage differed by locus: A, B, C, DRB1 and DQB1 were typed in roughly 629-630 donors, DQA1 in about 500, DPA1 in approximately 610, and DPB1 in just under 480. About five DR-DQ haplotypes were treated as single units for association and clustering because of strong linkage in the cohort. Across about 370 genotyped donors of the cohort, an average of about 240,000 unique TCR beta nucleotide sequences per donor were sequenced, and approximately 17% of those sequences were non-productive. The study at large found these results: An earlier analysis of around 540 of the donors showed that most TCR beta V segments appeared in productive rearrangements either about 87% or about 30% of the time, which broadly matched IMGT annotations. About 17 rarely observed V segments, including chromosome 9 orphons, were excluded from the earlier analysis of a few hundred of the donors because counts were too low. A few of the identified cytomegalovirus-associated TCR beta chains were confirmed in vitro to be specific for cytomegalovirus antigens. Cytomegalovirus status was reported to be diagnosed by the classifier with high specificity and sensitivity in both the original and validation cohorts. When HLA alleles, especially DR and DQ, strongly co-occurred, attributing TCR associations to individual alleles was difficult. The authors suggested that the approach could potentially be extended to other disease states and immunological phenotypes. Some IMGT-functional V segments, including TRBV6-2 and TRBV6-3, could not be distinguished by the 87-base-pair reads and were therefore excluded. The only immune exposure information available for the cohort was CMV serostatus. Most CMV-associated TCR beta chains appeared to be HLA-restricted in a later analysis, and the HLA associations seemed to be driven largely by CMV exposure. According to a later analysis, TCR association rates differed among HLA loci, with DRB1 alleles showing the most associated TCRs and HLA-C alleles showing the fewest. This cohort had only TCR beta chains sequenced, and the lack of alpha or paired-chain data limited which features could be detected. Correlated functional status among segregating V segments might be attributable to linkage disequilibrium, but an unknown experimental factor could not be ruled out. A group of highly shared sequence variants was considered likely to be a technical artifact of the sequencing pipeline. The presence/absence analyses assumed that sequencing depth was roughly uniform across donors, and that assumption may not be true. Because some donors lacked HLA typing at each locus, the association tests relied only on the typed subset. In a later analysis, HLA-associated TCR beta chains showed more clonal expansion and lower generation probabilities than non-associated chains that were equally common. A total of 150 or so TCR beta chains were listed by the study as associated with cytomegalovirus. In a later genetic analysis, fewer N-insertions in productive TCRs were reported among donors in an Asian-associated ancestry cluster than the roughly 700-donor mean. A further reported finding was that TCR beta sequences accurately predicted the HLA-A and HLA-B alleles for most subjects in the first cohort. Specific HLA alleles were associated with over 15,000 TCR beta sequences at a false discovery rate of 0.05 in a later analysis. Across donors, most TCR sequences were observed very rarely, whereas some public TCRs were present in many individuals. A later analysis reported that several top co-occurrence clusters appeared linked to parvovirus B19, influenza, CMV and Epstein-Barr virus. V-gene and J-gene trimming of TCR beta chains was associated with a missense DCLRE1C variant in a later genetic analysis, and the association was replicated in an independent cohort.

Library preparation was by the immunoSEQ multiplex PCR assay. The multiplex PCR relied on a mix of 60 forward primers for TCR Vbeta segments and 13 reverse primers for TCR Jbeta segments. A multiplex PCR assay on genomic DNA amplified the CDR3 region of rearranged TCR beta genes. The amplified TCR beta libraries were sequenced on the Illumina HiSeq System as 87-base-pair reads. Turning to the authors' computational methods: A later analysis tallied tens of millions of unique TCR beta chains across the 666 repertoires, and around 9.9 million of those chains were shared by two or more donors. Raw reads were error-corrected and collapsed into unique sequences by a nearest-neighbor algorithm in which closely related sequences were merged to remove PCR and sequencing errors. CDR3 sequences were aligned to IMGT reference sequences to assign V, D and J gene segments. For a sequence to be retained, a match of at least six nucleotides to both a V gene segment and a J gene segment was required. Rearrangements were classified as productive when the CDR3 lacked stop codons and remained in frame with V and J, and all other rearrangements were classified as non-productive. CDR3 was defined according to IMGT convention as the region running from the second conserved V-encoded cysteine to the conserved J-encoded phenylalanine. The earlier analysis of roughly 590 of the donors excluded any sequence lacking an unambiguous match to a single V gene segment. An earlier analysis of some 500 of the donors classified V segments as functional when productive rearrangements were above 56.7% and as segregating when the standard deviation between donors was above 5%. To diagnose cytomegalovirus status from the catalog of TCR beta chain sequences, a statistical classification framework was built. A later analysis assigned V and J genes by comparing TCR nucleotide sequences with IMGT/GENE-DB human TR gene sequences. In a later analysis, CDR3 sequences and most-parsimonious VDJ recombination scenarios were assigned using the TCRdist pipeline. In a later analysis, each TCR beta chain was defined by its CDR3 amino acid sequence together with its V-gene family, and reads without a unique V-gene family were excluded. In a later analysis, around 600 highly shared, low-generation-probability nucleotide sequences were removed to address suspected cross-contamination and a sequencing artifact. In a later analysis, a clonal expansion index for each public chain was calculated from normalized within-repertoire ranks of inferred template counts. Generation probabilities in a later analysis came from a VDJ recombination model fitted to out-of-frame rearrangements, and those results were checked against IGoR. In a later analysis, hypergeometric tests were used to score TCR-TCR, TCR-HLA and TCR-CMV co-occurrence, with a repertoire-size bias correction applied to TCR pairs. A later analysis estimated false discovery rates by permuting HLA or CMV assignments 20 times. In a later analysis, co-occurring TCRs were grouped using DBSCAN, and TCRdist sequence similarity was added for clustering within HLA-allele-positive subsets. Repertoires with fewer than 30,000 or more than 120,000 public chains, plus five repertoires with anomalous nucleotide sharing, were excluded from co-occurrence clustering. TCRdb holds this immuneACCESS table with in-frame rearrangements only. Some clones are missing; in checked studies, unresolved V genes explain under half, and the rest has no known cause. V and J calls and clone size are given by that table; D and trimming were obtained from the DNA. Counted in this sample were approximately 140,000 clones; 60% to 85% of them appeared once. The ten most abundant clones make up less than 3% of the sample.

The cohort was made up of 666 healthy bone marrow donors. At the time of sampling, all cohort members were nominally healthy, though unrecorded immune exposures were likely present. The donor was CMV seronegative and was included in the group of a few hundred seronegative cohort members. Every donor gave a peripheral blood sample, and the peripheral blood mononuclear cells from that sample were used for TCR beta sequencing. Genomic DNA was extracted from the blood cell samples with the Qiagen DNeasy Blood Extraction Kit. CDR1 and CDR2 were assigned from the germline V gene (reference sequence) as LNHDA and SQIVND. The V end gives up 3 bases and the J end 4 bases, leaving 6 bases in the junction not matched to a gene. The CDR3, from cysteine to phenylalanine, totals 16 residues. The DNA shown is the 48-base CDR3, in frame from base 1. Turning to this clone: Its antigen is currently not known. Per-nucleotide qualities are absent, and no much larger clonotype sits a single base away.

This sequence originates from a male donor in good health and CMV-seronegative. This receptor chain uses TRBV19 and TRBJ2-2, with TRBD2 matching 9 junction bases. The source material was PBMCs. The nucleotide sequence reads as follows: TGTGCCAGTAGTATTTGGCGGGGGGGTCCCACCGGGGAGCTGTTTTTT. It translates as CASSIWRGGPTGELFF.